This T cell receptor (beta chain) appears in the sequencing data of a study of shared clonotypes between healthy human individuals. The germline gives CDR1 SGHTA, CDR2 FQGNSA. The CDR3 loop spans 15 amino acids. V lost 2 bases, J lost 1 base, and 9 bases lay in between. Libraries were prepared by immunoSEQ multiplex PCR; TCRdb keeps only in-frame clonotypes and omits some of them. The sample yields about 2.3 million clones, 80% to 95% seen once. With regard to this clone: This sample also contains other DNA sequences that code for the same CDR3.

The sequence came from a man aged 18-30 years in good health. Some clones in this sample may be carry-over from other donors' samples. Source material: naive CD4+ T cells from PBMCs. Subset denoted: CD45RA+ positively selected. V is TRBV7-2 and J is TRBJ1-3; D is undetermined. The DNA of the CDR3 is TGTGCCAGCAGCTTAAGCCGGGTTTCTGGAAACACCATATATTTT. It specifies CASSLSRVSGNTIYF.